Following are 2 T cell receptor beta chains from one sample sequenced in a study of blood T cell repertoires in COVID-19. The repertoire was sequenced with immunoSEQ multiplex PCR; TCRdb's copy has only in-frame clones and lacks some. The sample holds 100,000 or so clones, approximately 86% seen once. Material for sequencing was peripheral blood. These receptors came from a man between 60 and 75 years old with acute or convalescent COVID-19.

The rearrangement links TRBV14 to TRBJ1-1, with TRBD1 matching 8 bases. The CDR3 spans 16 residues. J gave up 5 bases and V 3 bases, and 11 bases lay outside the gene matches. Germline CDR1 is SGHDN and CDR2 is FVKESK. CDR3 protein: CASSHLLDRARTEAFF. The CDR3 nucleotides are TGTGCCAGCAGCCACTTACTGGACAGGGCGAGGACTGAAGCTTTCTTT.

The chain recombines TRBV29-1 with TRBJ1-2; 7 positions match TRBD1. The CDR3 loop spans 13 amino acids. CDR1 is SQVTM and CDR2 is ANQGSEA in the germline V gene. The trim removed 6 bases at V and 5 bases at J, leaving 9 bases unmatched. CDR3 sequence: CSVGRQGSYGYTF. The CDR3 bases are TGCAGCGTCGGCCGACAGGGAAGTTATGGCTACACCTTC.